This T cell receptor (beta chain) was obtained from a study of T cells in women clearing cervical HPV infection. Study summary: Women with histologically confirmed HPV16-related CIN3 or worse, 2 with invasive cancer, served as cases.

The CDR3 covers 12 residues. Germline CDR1 reads SEHNR; CDR2 reads FQNEAQ (reference sequence). Average input was roughly 1,100 ng genomic DNA for immunoSEQ TCR beta CDR3 amplification. Here immunoSEQ multiplex PCR was the method, and the copy in TCRdb shows in-frame clones only, minus some. Its listing shows around 16,000 clones. Findings and caveats of the study: Repertoire richness, not evenness, was significantly elevated in CIN3+ cases versus controls.

Note on this clone: Its antigen is as yet unknown. From the germline J gene comes the end of the CDR3, since the read stops 3 residues before it.

The rearrangement uses TRBV7-9 and TRBJ2-2; no firm D call. This receptor was taken from a woman between 18 and 69 years old with a cervical HPV16 infection that either progressed to CIN3+ or cleared (not recorded which). Sequencing was done on a sample of blood buffy coat. Partial CDR3 DNA: TGTGCCAGCAGCTTAGTAACTGAAAAG. Its translation: CASSLVTEK. Given in full, the CDR3 is CASSLVTEKLFF.